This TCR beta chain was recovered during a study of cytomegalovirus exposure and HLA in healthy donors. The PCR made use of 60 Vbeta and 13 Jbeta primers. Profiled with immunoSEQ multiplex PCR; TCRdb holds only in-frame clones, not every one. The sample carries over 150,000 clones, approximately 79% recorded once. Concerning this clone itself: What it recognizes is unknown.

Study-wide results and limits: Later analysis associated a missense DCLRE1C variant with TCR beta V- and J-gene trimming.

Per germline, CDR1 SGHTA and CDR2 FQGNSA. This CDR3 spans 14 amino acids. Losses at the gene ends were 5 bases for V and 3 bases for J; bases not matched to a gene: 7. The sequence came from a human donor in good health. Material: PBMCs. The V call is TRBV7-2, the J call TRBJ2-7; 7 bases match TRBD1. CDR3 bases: TGTGCCAGCAGCCCGATACAGGGGTACTACGAGCAGTACTTC. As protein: CASSPIQGYYEQYF.